This T cell receptor (beta chain) emerged from a study of brain T cells in children with intractable seizures. Points from the study as a whole: Viral specificity was inferred only from CDR3 similarity; HCMV serostatus was unknown. Pre- and post-surgery blood differed in depth, so pre-surgery absences may be undersampling.

On this clone: Its matching antigen is unknown.

Noted time point: blood from clinic visit 5 months post-surgery; TSC patient then seizure free. Sequencing was limited to surgery cases with top T cell transcript signatures in brain tissue. At least one anti-epileptic drug was given before surgery. Using immunoSEQ multiplex PCR, the repertoire was profiled, and TCRdb retains in-frame clones only, with some absent. The sample holds a few hundred thousand clones, more than 85% seen once. CDR3 length: 15 amino acids. CDR1 is SGDLS, CDR2 YYNGEE, per germline. V was clipped by 2 bases and J by 0 bases, with 11 bases between them. The clonotype comes from a boy younger than two with tuberous sclerosis and intractable seizures. This chain links TRBV9 with TRBJ2-5; D is possibly TRBD1 (6 bases). The sample in question was peripheral blood, obtained roughly 5 months after surgery. CDR3 loop: CASSVDSSYQETQYF. CDR3 nucleotides: TGTGCCAGCAGCGTGGACAGTTCTTACCAAGAGACCCAGTACTTC.